Listed below are T cell receptor beta chains from one sample, sequenced in a study of shared clonotypes between healthy human individuals. The repertoire was sequenced with immunoSEQ multiplex PCR; TCRdb's copy has only in-frame clones and lacks some. This sample has over a million clones, with approximately 98% found just once. Sequenced sample: naive CD4+ T cells sorted from blood. The origin of the receptors is a man younger than 40 in good health. Both conserved end residues are trimmed from each CDR3. Part of the rows lack a size; the others show once, few, many or a class for expanded clones.

V gene: TRBV5-6
J gene: TRBJ1-5
clone size: -
CDR3 protein: ASSPRGQGIGGWGQPQH

V gene: TRBV21-1
J gene: TRBJ2-3
clone size: -
CDR3 protein: ASSKIRLGGRTDTQY

V gene: TRBV19
J gene: TRBJ2-6
clone size: -
CDR3 protein: ASRKAGASSGANVLT

V gene: TRBV9
J gene: TRBJ1-3
clone size: -
CDR3 protein: ASSVVRGEGGNTIY

V gene: TRBV9
J gene: TRBJ2-3
clone size: -
CDR3 protein: ASSVFTDTQY

V gene: TRBV5-5
J gene: TRBJ2-5
clone size: -
CDR3 protein: ASSPQALGLAANGKETQY

V gene: TRBV28
J gene: TRBJ1-1
clone size: -
CDR3 protein: ASSLLGQENTEAF

V gene: TRBV5-1
J gene: TRBJ2-7
clone size: once
CDR3 protein: ASSYGTEYEQY

V gene: TRBV9
J gene: TRBJ2-2
clone size: -
CDR3 protein: ASSAGPGELF

V gene: TRBV7-2
J gene: TRBJ2-1
clone size: -
CDR3 protein: ASSLVRNNEQF

V gene: TRBV5-1
J gene: TRBJ1-1
clone size: -
CDR3 protein: ASSLGTGAGTEAF

V gene: TRBV4-2
J gene: TRBJ2-2
clone size: -
CDR3 protein: ASSQGGSGTGELF

V gene: TRBV4-1
J gene: TRBJ1-5
clone size: once
CDR3 protein: ASSQDLRTDRGNQPQH

V gene: TRBV19
J gene: TRBJ2-1
clone size: once
CDR3 protein: ASSIRGLAGINEQF

V gene: TRBV10-1
J gene: TRBJ1-1
clone size: -
CDR3 protein: ASSPQKRAGAMNTEAF

V gene: TRBV18
J gene: TRBJ2-7
clone size: -
CDR3 protein: ASSKSGSFLDEQY

V gene: TRBV19
J gene: TRBJ2-3
clone size: -
CDR3 protein: ASSHSPAGTTDTQY

V gene: TRBV27
J gene: TRBJ1-2
clone size: -
CDR3 protein: ASSLRSDPWNGYT

V gene: TRBV11-2
J gene: TRBJ1-3
clone size: -
CDR3 protein: ASSLPQTMNPGNTIY

V gene: TRBV5-6
J gene: TRBJ2-7
clone size: -
CDR3 protein: ASSRWTSDSYEQY

V gene: TRBV5-1
J gene: TRBJ2-7
clone size: -
CDR3 protein: ASSLSPVDRGQEQY

V gene: TRBV5-1
J gene: TRBJ2-7
clone size: -
CDR3 protein: ASGQGRPPYEQY

V gene: TRBV6-1
J gene: TRBJ2-1
clone size: -
CDR3 protein: ASASRGSSYNEQF

V gene: TRBV10-3
J gene: TRBJ1-2
clone size: once
CDR3 protein: AISPGYGYT

V gene: TRBV14
J gene: TRBJ1-1
clone size: -
CDR3 protein: ASSQMDPEAF

V gene: TRBV28
J gene: TRBJ1-1
clone size: -
CDR3 protein: ASSWGHLNTEAF

V gene: TRBV5-1
J gene: TRBJ2-1
clone size: -
CDR3 protein: ASSDTSGNNEQF

V gene: TRBV28
J gene: TRBJ1-5
clone size: once
CDR3 protein: ASSSRTGGISNQPQH

V gene: TRBV19
J gene: TRBJ1-4
clone size: once
CDR3 protein: ASSIGQDHATNEKLF

V gene: TRBV9
J gene: TRBJ1-1
clone size: -
CDR3 protein: ASSANRVLGDTEAF

V gene: TRBV5-1
J gene: TRBJ2-6
clone size: -
CDR3 protein: ASSLGPESGANVLT

V gene: TRBV11-3
J gene: TRBJ2-7
clone size: -
CDR3 protein: ASSADRYEQY

V gene: TRBV5-1
J gene: TRBJ2-7
clone size: -
CDR3 protein: ASSEGVYEQY

V gene: TRBV5-1
J gene: TRBJ2-7
clone size: -
CDR3 protein: ASSLADRASQY

V gene: TRBV6-8
J gene: TRBJ2-5
clone size: -
CDR3 protein: ASSYQTSAETQY

V gene: TRBV19
J gene: TRBJ2-1
clone size: -
CDR3 protein: ASSIRWESYNEQF

V gene: TRBV2
J gene: TRBJ2-7
clone size: -
CDR3 protein: ASRQTSGGSYEQY

V gene: TRBV6-5
J gene: TRBJ2-7
clone size: -
CDR3 protein: ASSYSSAGSEQY

V gene: TRBV5-1
J gene: TRBJ1-1
clone size: -
CDR3 protein: ASSTGVPNTEAF

V gene: TRBV7-3
J gene: TRBJ2-1
clone size: -
CDR3 protein: ASSLLGGRIDEQF

V gene: TRBV25-1
J gene: TRBJ2-7
clone size: -
CDR3 protein: ASSDPGAFYEQY

V gene: TRBV7-9
J gene: TRBJ2-7
clone size: -
CDR3 protein: ASTLTGQGAYEQY